This is a list of T cell receptor beta chains from one sample in a study of cytomegalovirus exposure and HLA in healthy donors. Repertoires were generated with immunoSEQ multiplex PCR, while TCRdb's copy carries only in-frame clones and drops some. The sample has 150,000 to 200,000 clones; about 70% are singletons. Sequencing was performed on PBMCs. All receptors come from a man aged 25 to 40 in good health and CMV-seropositive. CDR3s include the opening cysteine and the closing phenylalanine or tryptophan. Each record gives: J gene, D gene, V gene, CDR3 length, clone size, CDR3 protein, CDR3 DNA. D genes are given only for firm matches. Rows give clone size only sometimes, using once, few, many, or a class for an expanded clone.

TRBJ2-5,TRBD1,TRBV12-5,15,.,CASGLVSGGRETQYF,TGTGCTAGTGGTTTGGTATCAGGGGGCCGAGAGACCCAGTACTTC
TRBJ1-3,.,TRBV9,16,.,CASSVAWAGDGNTIYF,TGTGCCAGCAGCGTAGCTTGGGCAGGGGACGGAAACACCATATATTTT
TRBJ1-1,TRBD1,TRBV28,15,.,CASSLSPTGASEAFF,TGTGCCAGCAGTTTATCCCCGACAGGGGCTTCTGAAGCTTTCTTT
TRBJ2-5,TRBD2,TRBV30,14,.,CAWSVLGGGATQYF,TGTGCCTGGAGTGTACTTGGGGGAGGGGCGACCCAGTACTTC
TRBJ2-1,TRBD2,TRBV6-6,16,.,CASNPAGTSGTNEQFF,TGTGCCAGCAACCCCGCCGGGACTAGCGGAACTAATGAGCAGTTCTTC
TRBJ2-5,.,TRBV5-1,16,.,CASREVGGAAQETQYF,TGCGCCAGCAGGGAAGTTGGTGGGGCAGCACAAGAGACCCAGTACTTC
TRBJ2-7,TRBD1,TRBV7-9,11,.,CASSRRQGQYF,TGTGCCAGCAGCAGACGACAGGGGCAGTACTTC
TRBJ2-3,TRBD2,TRBV27,15,.,CASSWGLAGDTAQYF,TGTGCCAGCAGTTGGGGACTAGCGGGAGACACCGCGCAGTATTTT
TRBJ1-1,.,TRBV11-3,16,.,CASSLESWYPNTEAFF,TGTGCCAGCAGCTTAGAGAGCTGGTACCCGAACACTGAAGCTTTCTTT
TRBJ2-6,.,TRBV6-5,12,many,CASSYSGYVLTF,TGTGCCAGCAGTTACTCCGGTTACGTCCTGACTTTC
TRBJ2-7,TRBD2,TRBV4-1,17,few,CASSPISASGSLYEQYF,TGCGCCAGCAGCCCCATCTCAGCTAGCGGGAGTCTCTACGAGCAGTACTTC
TRBJ2-3,.,TRBV30,13,.,CAWRGSTADTQYF,TGTGCCTGGAGAGGGAGTACCGCAGATACGCAGTATTTT
TRBJ1-1,.,TRBV7-3,14,.,CASSQTRVNTEAFF,TGTGCCAGCAGCCAGACCCGGGTGAACACTGAAGCTTTCTTT
TRBJ1-2,.,TRBV19,12,.,CASSLQGFGYTF,TGTGCCAGTAGTCTACAGGGTTTTGGCTACACCTTC
TRBJ2-7,TRBD1,TRBV7-8,16,.,CASSLGDSPTPYEQYF,TGTGCCAGCAGCTTAGGGGACAGTCCCACGCCCTACGAGCAGTACTTC
TRBJ2-3,.,TRBV14,16,.,CASSQEGGYRGDTQYF,TGTGCCAGCAGCCAAGAAGGAGGATACCGGGGAGATACGCAGTATTTT
TRBJ1-2,.,TRBV11-2,14,.,CASSLGQANYGYTF,TGTGCCAGCAGCTTAGGCCAGGCTAACTATGGCTACACCTTC
TRBJ1-2,TRBD1,TRBV28,14,.,CASSFDRAGYGYTF,TGTGCCAGCAGTTTTGACAGGGCGGGATATGGCTACACCTTC
TRBJ1-1,.,TRBV11-1,13,.,CASSSGKGTEAFF,TGTGCCAGCAGCTCAGGGAAGGGCACTGAAGCTTTCTTT
TRBJ2-2,TRBD2,TRBV2,15,.,CASSAGSGSAGELFF,TGTGCCAGCAGTGCGGGCAGCGGGAGTGCCGGGGAGCTGTTTTTT
TRBJ2-2,TRBD2,TRBV19,16,.,CASSIGGRAGTGELFF,TGTGCCAGTAGTATCGGGGGGAGGGCTGGAACCGGGGAGCTGTTTTTT
TRBJ2-7,TRBD1,TRBV18,15,.,CASSPQDRSSYEQYF,TGTGCCAGCTCACCCCAGGACAGGAGCTCCTACGAGCAGTACTTC
TRBJ2-7,TRBD1,TRBV13,14,.,CASSRRDRAYEQYF,TGTGCCAGCAGCCGCCGGGACAGGGCTTACGAGCAGTACTTC
TRBJ2-1,TRBD2,TRBV7-9,18,.,CASSSSGTSGTSYNEQFF,TGTGCCAGCAGCTCATCCGGGACTAGCGGGACCAGCTACAATGAGCAGTTCTTC
TRBJ1-4,.,TRBV15,14,.,CATSRDRGNEKLFF,TGTGCCACCAGCAGAGATCGGGGTAATGAAAAACTGTTTTTT
TRBJ2-4,TRBD2,TRBV2,17,few,CASSDRLAGVVGNIQYF,TGTGCCAGCAGTGACAGACTAGCGGGAGTTGTGGGAAACATTCAGTACTTC
TRBJ2-1,TRBD2,TRBV5-1,16,.,CASSLMTSGSVDEQFF,TGCGCCAGCAGCCTCATGACTAGCGGGAGTGTCGATGAGCAGTTCTTC
TRBJ1-4,TRBD1,TRBV7-7,14,.,CASSSGQGREKLFF,TGTGCCAGCAGCTCTGGACAGGGAAGGGAAAAACTGTTTTTT
TRBJ2-5,.,TRBV5-1,15,.,CASSLDGGFVETQYF,TGCGCCAGCAGCTTGGATGGGGGGTTCGTGGAGACCCAGTACTTC
TRBJ2-1,TRBD1,TRBV7-2,14,few,CASRMTGGDNEQFF,TGTGCCAGCAGAATGACAGGGGGGGACAATGAGCAGTTCTTC
TRBJ2-3,.,TRBV5-1,13,.,CASSSGGPDTQYF,TGCGCCAGCAGCTCGGGGGGCCCAGATACGCAGTATTTT
TRBJ1-1,.,TRBV10-3,12,few,CATQTGNTEAFF,TGTGCCACCCAGACGGGGAACACTGAAGCTTTCTTT
TRBJ2-3,TRBD2,TRBV5-1,13,.,CASVIDSGYLQYF,TGCGCCAGCGTGATAGATAGCGGGTACTTACAGTATTTT
TRBJ1-5,.,TRBV7-9,12,.,CASSSLNQPQHF,TGTGCCAGCAGCTCCCTAAATCAGCCCCAGCATTTT
TRBJ2-3,.,TRBV14,17,.,CASSQGRLVGLEDTQYF,TGTGCCAGCAGCCAAGGAAGACTAGTGGGCCTGGAAGATACGCAGTATTTT
TRBJ2-2,TRBD2,TRBV7-3,18,.,CASSLRPLTRELAGELFF,TGTGCCAGCAGCTTAAGGCCTCTTACGCGGGAGTTGGCCGGGGAGCTGTTTTTT
TRBJ2-2,.,TRBV9,15,.,CASSVDGGFTGELFF,TGTGCCAGCAGCGTAGATGGAGGGTTCACCGGGGAGCTGTTTTTT
TRBJ1-2,TRBD1,TRBV27,15,.,CASSFHSRGDYGYTF,TGTGCCAGCAGTTTCCATTCCAGGGGGGATTATGGCTACACCTTC
TRBJ1-1,.,TRBV28,14,.,CASSLDSMNTEAFF,TGTGCCAGCAGCTTAGACAGCATGAACACTGAAGCTTTCTTT
TRBJ2-3,TRBD2,TRBV19,16,.,CASSSLAGGPTDTQYF,TGTGCCAGTAGTTCCTTAGCGGGAGGGCCGACAGATACGCAGTATTTT
TRBJ1-2,TRBD1,TRBV28,14,few,CASSLFRQGYGYTF,TGTGCCAGCAGTTTATTTCGACAGGGGTATGGCTACACCTTC
TRBJ2-5,TRBD1,TRBV6-6,14,.,CATFPTGGGETQYF,TGTGCCACCTTTCCAACAGGGGGTGGGGAGACCCAGTACTTC
TRBJ2-7,.,TRBV19,14,few,CASSTRQHTYEQYF,TGTGCCAGTAGTACCCGACAGCACACCTACGAGCAGTACTTC
TRBJ2-1,TRBD2,TRBV29-1,13,.,CSVKKLADNEQFF,TGCAGCGTTAAAAAGCTAGCGGACAATGAGCAGTTCTTC
TRBJ1-3,.,TRBV7-9,13,.,CATKGNDGNTIYF,TGTGCCACTAAGGGGAACGATGGAAACACCATATATTTT
TRBJ2-5,TRBD2,TRBV9,15,.,CASSSRAGGQETQYF,TGTGCCAGCAGCTCGCGAGCGGGAGGGCAAGAGACCCAGTACTTC
TRBJ2-3,TRBD2,TRBV29-1,16,few,CSAKLWRTSDFDTQYF,TGCAGCGCCAAACTTTGGAGGACTAGCGATTTTGATACGCAGTATTTT
TRBJ2-7,TRBD2,TRBV27,15,.,CASRPGTSGTNEQYF,TGTGCCAGCAGACCCGGGACTAGCGGTACCAACGAGCAGTACTTC